A selection of T cell receptor beta chains follows, all from one sample in a study of long-term antiretroviral therapy in people with HIV. Assay: immunoSEQ multiplex PCR; the TCRdb copy retains only in-frame clones and omits some. This repertoire shows around 9,800 clones, approximately 85% found once; its top ten account for 15% to 20%. The sample consisted of unsorted PBMCs, taken 1.8 years after starting antiretroviral therapy. Receptor source: a man aged 35 to 55 with HIV. CDR3s include the opening cysteine and the closing phenylalanine or tryptophan. Fields, in order: V gene, clone size, D gene, J gene, CDR3 DNA, CDR3 protein. The D gene is left open where the match is weak. The size field is filled for only some rows; it gives once, few, many or a size class.

>TRBV6-1|.|.|TRBJ2-7
TGTGCCAGCAGTGAAGCTAGACAGTTATACGAGCAGTACTTC
CASSEARQLYEQYF
>TRBV5-4|.|.|TRBJ2-5
TGTGCCAGCAGCTTGGCAGGGTACCAAGAGACCCAGTACTTC
CASSLAGYQETQYF
>TRBV25-1|.|.|TRBJ1-5
TGTGCCAGCAGTGAATACACGGGGGATGGCCTCCAGCCCCAGCATTTT
CASSEYTGDGLQPQHF
>TRBV5-1|.|.|TRBJ2-7
TGCGCCAGCAGCCCACTATGGACAGTTGAGCAGTACTTC
CASSPLWTVEQYF
>TRBV6-4|.|TRBD1|TRBJ2-1
TGTGCCAGCAGTGACTCTTGGACAGGGGGCTTCAATGAGCAGTTCTTC
CASSDSWTGGFNEQFF
>TRBV27|.|.|TRBJ1-1
TGTGCCAGCAGTTTATCGGAGGCCTTGAACACTGAAGCTTTCTTT
CASSLSEALNTEAFF
>TRBV18|.|TRBD1|TRBJ2-2
TGTGCCAGCTCACCCGGGACAGGGGCGACCGGGGAGCTGTTTTTT
CASSPGTGATGELFF
>TRBV7-3|.|.|TRBJ2-5
TGTGCCAGCAGCTTAAGTGGCGGAAACCAAGAGACCCAGTACTTC
CASSLSGGNQETQYF
>TRBV4-3|few|TRBD1|TRBJ2-4
TGCGCCAGCAGCCAAGACAGGGGGCAGTGGGCCAAAAACATTCAGTACTTC
CASSQDRGQWAKNIQYF
>TRBV28|.|.|TRBJ1-1
TGTGCCAGCAGTGACAGGACTGAAGCTTTCTTT
CASSDRTEAFF
>TRBV5-1|.|.|TRBJ2-6
TGCGCCAGCAGCTTGGCCGGGCAGGTTAACGTCCTGACTTTC
CASSLAGQVNVLTF
>TRBV5-1|.|TRBD1|TRBJ2-4
TGCGCCAGCAGCGTACCGGGACAGCCAAGTAGTTTAGCCAAAAACATTCAGTACTTC
CASSVPGQPSSLAKNIQYF
>TRBV7-6|.|.|TRBJ1-5
TGTGCCAGCAGCTTAGGGAGGACCTCTCAGCCCCAGCATTTT
CASSLGRTSQPQHF
>TRBV18|once|.|TRBJ2-5
TGTGCCAGCTCACCACCAATGAATGGGGGAGAGACCCAGTACTTC
CASSPPMNGGETQYF
>TRBV11-2|.|.|TRBJ1-1
TGTGCCAGTCGAGTCCCGGGGGTCCGGCACACTGAAGCTTTCTTT
CASRVPGVRHTEAFF
>TRBV27|once|.|TRBJ2-3
TGTGCCAGCAGTTTAGGGTCCGAACCAGATACGCAGTATTTT
CASSLGSEPDTQYF
>TRBV12-2|.|.|TRBJ2-4
TGTGCAAGTCGCTTAGCGAGCTTCGACAGGGCACTTAAACTAGCCAAAAACATTCAGTACTTC
CASRLASFDRALKLAKNIQYF
>TRBV7-8|.|.|TRBJ2-7
TGTGCCAGCAGCTTAGGGGCAGGTGCCTACGAGCAGTACTTC
CASSLGAGAYEQYF
>TRBV4-2|.|TRBD2|TRBJ2-3
TGTGCCAGCAGCCTTGGCTCCGCGGGAGAGACAGATACGCAGTATTTT
CASSLGSAGETDTQYF
>TRBV30|medium-sized|.|TRBJ1-1
TGTGCCTGGAATCCTGGGTCGAACACTGAAGCTTTCTTT
CAWNPGSNTEAFF
>TRBV5-1|few|.|TRBJ1-5
TGCGCCAGCAGCTTGGGGGTTAATCAGCCCCAGCATTTT
CASSLGVNQPQHF
>TRBV27|.|.|TRBJ1-5
TGTGCCAGCAGGACAGGTTATGACAATCAGCCCCAGCATTTT
CASRTGYDNQPQHF
>TRBV13|.|.|TRBJ1-5
TGTGCCAGCAGCTTAGGCTACAGGGACCAGCCCCAGCATTTT
CASSLGYRDQPQHF
>TRBV29-1|.|TRBD1|TRBJ1-2
TGCAGCGGGGGACAGGGGGCAGGAGGCTACACCTTC
CSGGQGAGGYTF
>TRBV4-2|.|.|TRBJ2-6
TGTGCCAGCAGCCAAGAGGGACATAACCCTGGGGCCAACGTCCTGACTTTC
CASSQEGHNPGANVLTF
>TRBV28|.|.|TRBJ1-5
TGTGCCGGCAGTCCACAGAGGCAGCCCCAGCATTTT
CAGSPQRQPQHF
>TRBV18|.|.|TRBJ1-1
TGTGCCAGCTCATGGACGGAGATTGAAGCTTTCTTT
CASSWTEIEAFF
>TRBV14|.|TRBD1|TRBJ1-5
TGTGCCAGCAGCCGAAAACCGGGACAGGGTATCCATTTT
CASSRKPGQGIHF